This TCR beta chain is from a study of OX40 agonist ivuxolimab in advanced cancers. Study in general: Partial responses were achieved by three patients, one with hepatocellular carcinoma and two with cutaneous melanoma.

Clones were read by immunoSEQ multiplex PCR, and TCRdb kept only the in-frame ones, dropping some. The sample has more than 95,000 clones, roughly 94% seen once. The source material was CD4+ or CD8+ T cells sorted from blood, sampled in a trial of the OX40 agonist ivuxolimab. This sequence originates from an adult with an advanced solid tumor such as melanoma, head and neck, liver or kidney cancer.

The CDR3 DNA is TGTGCCAGCTCACCGGGCAGAGGAGGGAGCATGAACACTGAAGCTTTCTTT. Residues: CASSPGRGGSMNTEAFF. The chain links TRBV18 to TRBJ1-1; no firm D call. The germline V gene has CDR1 KGHSH and CDR2 LQKENI. This CDR3 is 17 amino acids long. V lost 3 bases and J 0 bases, leaving 17 bases between the germline ends.